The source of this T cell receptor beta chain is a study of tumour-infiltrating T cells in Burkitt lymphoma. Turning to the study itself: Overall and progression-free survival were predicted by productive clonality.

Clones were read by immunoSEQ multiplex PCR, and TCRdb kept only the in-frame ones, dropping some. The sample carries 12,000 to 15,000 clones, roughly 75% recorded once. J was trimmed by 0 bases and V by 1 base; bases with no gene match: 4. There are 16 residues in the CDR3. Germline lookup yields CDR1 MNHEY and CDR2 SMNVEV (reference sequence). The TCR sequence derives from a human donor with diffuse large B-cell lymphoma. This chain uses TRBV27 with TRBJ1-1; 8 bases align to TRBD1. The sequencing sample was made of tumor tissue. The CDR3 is CASSLLDRAMNTEAFF. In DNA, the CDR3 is TGTGCCAGCAGTTTATTGGACAGGGCGATGAACACTGAAGCTTTCTTT.